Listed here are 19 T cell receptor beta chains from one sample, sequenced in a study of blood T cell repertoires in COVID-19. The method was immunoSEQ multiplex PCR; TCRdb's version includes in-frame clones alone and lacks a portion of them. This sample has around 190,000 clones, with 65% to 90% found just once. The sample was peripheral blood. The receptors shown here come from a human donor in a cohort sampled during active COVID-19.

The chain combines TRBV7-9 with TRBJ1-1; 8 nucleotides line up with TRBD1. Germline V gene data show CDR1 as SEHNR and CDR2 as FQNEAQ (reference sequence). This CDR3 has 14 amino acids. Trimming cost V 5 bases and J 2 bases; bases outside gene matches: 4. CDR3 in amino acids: CASSLQGGNTEAFF. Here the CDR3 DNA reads TGTGCCAGCAGCCTACAGGGGGGCAACACTGAAGCTTTCTTT.

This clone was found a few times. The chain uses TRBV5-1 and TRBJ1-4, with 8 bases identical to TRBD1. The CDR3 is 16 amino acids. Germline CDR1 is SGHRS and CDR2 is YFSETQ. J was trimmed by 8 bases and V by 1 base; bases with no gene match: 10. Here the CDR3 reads CASSLSGGKNNEKLFF. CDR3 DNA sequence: TGCGCCAGCAGCTTGTCAGGGGGCAAGAATAACGAAAAACTGTTTTTT.

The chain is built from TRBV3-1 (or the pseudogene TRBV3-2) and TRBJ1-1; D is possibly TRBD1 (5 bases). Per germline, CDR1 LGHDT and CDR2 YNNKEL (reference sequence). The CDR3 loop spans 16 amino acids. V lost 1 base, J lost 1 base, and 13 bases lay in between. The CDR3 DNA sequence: TGTGCCAGCAGCCAAGGATTGGTCAGGGAGAACACTGAAGCTTTCTTT. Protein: CASSQGLVRENTEAFF.

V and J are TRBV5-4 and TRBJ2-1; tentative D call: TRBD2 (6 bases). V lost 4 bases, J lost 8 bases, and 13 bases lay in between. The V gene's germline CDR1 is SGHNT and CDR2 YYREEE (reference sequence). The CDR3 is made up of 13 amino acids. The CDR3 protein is CASSPGAGDEQFF. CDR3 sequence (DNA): TGTGCCAGCAGCCCGGGAGCCGGGGATGAGCAGTTCTTC.

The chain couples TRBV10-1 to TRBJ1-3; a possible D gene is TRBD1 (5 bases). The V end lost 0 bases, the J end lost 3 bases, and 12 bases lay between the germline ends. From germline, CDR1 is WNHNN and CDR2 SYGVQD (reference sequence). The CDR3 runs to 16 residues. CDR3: CASSESAGPDGNTIYF. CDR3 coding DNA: TGCGCCAGCAGTGAGTCTGCAGGGCCCGATGGAAACACCATATATTTT.

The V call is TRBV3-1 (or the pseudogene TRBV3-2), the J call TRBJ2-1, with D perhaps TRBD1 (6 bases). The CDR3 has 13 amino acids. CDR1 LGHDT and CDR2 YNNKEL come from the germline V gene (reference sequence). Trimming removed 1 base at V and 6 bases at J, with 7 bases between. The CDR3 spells CASSQGGPNEQFF. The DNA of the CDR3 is TGTGCCAGCAGCCAAGGGGGGCCCAATGAGCAGTTCTTC.

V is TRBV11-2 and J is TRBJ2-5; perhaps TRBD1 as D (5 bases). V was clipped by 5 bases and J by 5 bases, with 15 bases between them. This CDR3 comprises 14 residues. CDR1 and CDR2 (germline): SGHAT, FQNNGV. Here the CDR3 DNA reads TGTGCCAGCAGCCCTGACAAAAAGGGGGAGACCCAGTACTTC. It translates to CASSPDKKGETQYF.

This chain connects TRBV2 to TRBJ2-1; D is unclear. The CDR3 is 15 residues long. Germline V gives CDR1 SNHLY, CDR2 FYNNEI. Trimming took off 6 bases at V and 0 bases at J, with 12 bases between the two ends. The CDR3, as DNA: TGTGCCAGCAGCCTCCAACCGAGCTCCTACAATGAGCAGTTCTTC. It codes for CASSLQPSSYNEQFF. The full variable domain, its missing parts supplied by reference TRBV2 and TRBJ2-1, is EPEVTQTPSHQVTQMGQEVILRCVPISNHLYFYWYRQILGQKVEFLVSFYNNEISEKSEIFDDQFSVERPDGSNFTLKIRSTKLEDSAMYFCASSLQPSSYNEQFFGPGTRLTVL.

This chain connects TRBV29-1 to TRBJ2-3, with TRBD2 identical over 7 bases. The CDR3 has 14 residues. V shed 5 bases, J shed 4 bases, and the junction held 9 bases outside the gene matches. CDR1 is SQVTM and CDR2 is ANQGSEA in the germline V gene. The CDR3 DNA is TGCAGCGTTCGTGGCGGGAGAAGCTCAGATACGCAGTATTTT. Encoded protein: CSVRGGRSSDTQYF.

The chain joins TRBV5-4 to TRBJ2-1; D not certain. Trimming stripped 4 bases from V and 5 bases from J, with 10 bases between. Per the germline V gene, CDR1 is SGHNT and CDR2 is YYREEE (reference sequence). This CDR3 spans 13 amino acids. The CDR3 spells CASSLPNNNEQFF. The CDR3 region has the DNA TGTGCCAGCAGCCTTCCTAATAACAATGAGCAGTTCTTC.

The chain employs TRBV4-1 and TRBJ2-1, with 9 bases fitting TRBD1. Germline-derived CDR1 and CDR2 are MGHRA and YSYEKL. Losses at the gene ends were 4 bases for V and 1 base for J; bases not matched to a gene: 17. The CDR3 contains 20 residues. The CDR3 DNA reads TGCGCCAGCAGCCCCCCAGGAGGGACAGGGTGGAGGAGGTCCTACAATGAGCAGTTCTTC. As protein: CASSPPGGTGWRRSYNEQFF.

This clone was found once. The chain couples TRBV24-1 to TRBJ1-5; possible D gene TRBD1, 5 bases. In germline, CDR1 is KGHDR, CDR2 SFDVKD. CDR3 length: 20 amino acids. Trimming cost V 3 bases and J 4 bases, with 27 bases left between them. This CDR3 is CATSDRPAGLCVRWNQPQHF. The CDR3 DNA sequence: TGTGCCACCAGTGATCGTCCGGCAGGGTTGTGCGTTAGGTGGAATCAGCCCCAGCATTTT.

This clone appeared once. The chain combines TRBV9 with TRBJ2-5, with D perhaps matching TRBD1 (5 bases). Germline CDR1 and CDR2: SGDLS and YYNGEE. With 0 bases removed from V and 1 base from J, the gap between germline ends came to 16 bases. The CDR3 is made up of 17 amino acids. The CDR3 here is CASSVEGSLRGQETQYF. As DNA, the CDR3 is TGTGCCAGCAGCGTAGAGGGGTCTCTACGAGGCCAAGAGACCCAGTACTTC.

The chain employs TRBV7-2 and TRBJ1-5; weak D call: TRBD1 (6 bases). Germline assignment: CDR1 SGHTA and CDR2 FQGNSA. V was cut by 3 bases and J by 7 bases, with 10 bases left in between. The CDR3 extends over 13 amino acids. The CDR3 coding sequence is TGTGCCAGCAGCTTCAGGGGTGACCAGCCCCAGCATTTT. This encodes CASSFRGDQPQHF.

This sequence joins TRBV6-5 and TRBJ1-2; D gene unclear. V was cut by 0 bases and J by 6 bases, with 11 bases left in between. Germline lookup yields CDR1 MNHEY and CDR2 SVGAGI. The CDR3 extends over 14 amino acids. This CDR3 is CASSYSQNSDGYTF. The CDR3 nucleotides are TGTGCCAGCAGTTACTCCCAAAACTCGGATGGCTACACCTTC.

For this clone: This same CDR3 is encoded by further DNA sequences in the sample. The CDR3 loop reads CASSQDRLTGRVHEQYF. The DNA of the CDR3 is TGTGCCAGCAGCCAGGATCGTTTGACAGGGAGAGTCCACGAGCAGTACTTC. The V and J genes are TRBV4-2 and TRBJ2-7, with 7 bases aligning to TRBD1. Unmatched junction bases numbered 16, after V lost 3 bases and J lost 5 bases. The germline gives CDR1 LGHNA, CDR2 YNFKEQ. The CDR3 length is 17 residues.

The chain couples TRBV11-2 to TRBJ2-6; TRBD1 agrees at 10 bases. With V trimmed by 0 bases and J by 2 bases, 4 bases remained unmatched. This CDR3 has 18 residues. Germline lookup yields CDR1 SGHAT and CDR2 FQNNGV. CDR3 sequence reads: CASSLDAGTGAGANVLTF. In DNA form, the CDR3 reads TGTGCCAGCAGCTTAGATGCCGGGACAGGGGCTGGGGCCAACGTCCTGACTTTC.

CDR3 bases: TGCGCCAGCAGCCCTGTCGGGGGGGCGACCACTGAAGCTTTCTTT. This gives the protein CASSPVGGATTEAFF. V is TRBV5-1 and J is TRBJ1-1, with a possible D match to TRBD1 (6 bases). Germline V gene lookup returns CDR1 SGHRS and CDR2 YFSETQ. The length of the CDR3 is 15 residues. V was shortened by 4 bases and J by 4 bases, with 17 bases between the two germline ends.

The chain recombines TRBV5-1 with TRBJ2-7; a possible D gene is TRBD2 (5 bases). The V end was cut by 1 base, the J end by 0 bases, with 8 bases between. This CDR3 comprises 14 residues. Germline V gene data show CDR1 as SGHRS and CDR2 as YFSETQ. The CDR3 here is CASSLTAGSYEQYF. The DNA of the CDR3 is TGCGCCAGCAGCTTGACTGCGGGCTCCTACGAGCAGTACTTC.